The entry that follows covers one TCR beta chain sequence. Its antigen remains undetermined. No clone much larger than this one lies a single base away; base qualities are absent. One collaborating source in Seattle enrolled patients during active infection and followed them longitudinally through the course of disease. The collaborating institutions used their own protocols to collect whole blood in K2EDTA tubes. Collaborator samples were shipped for TCRbeta analysis as frozen whole blood, isolated PBMCs, or DNA extracted from either sample type. These data come from a study of blood T cell repertoires in COVID-19 (dated by TCRdb to about 2020). A note on the overall study: Samples from collaborators originated in the United States, Italy and Spain and spanned both the acute and convalescent phases of COVID-19. The material from the prospective study consisted of cDNA or gDNA derived from T cells, B-cell-depleted T cells, or PBMCs. Deeply sampled blood TCRbeta repertoires from subjects exposed to, actively infected with, or recovered from COVID-19 were included in the dataset. The repertoires were made available in a free public database intended to serve as a resource for research on the immune response to SARS-CoV-2. The samples were drawn from two sources: the first 160 participants of the ongoing ImmuneRACE study, and 1,200 or so subjects contributed by 6 global collaborators. The sample metadata nearly always contained a de-identified subject ID, COVID-19 status, age in years and sex. Where available, HLA class I and class II types were obtained from metadata supplied by the sample provider rather than from assay-based typing.

Summary of the overall study and its limitations: The quantity of clinical and demographic metadata differed by source and by participant and was supplied without curation.

The immunoSEQ Assay, a bias-controlled multiplex PCR, was used to amplify TCRbeta CDR3 regions from genomic DNA. Per the original workflow: Within the assay, amplification of reference gene primers was used to estimate how many nucleated cells each sample contained. Sequence reads were collapsed and filtered to measure the absolute abundance of every unique TCRbeta CDR3 rearrangement. For each sample, productive Simpson clonality was calculated by taking the square root of Simpson's diversity index across productive rearrangements. As stored in TCRdb, this immuneACCESS dataset retains in-frame rearrangements with V and J assigned. A fraction of the clones does not appear; measured against another copy, unresolved V genes explain less than half of the discrepancy, and the remainder lacks a known reason. V, J and clone size are taken as reported in that table, and D and trimming were inferred from the DNA itself. For this sample there are 430,000 or so clones; roughly 90% appear just once. Roughly 0.78% of the sample belongs to the ten largest clones.

The germline V gene specifies SGHNT as CDR1 and YENEEA as CDR2. Relative to germline, V is missing 5 bases and J is missing 9 bases, with 9 bases of the junction outside any gene match. Counted from cysteine to phenylalanine, this CDR3 has 16 amino acids. Just the 48-base CDR3 DNA is kept, in frame starting at base 1. The TCR comes from a man younger than 35 with COVID-19, enrolled during active disease. The material sequenced was peripheral blood. The chain uses TRBV11-3 and TRBJ2-1, and TRBD2 aligns with 14 junction nucleotides. The CDR3 protein: CASSRDDGLAGGEQFF. The DNA reads TGTGCCAGCAGCCGAGACGACGGACTAGCGGGAGGTGAGCAGTTCTTC.